The clone carrying this T cell receptor (beta chain) was seen only a few times. Antigen: not known. This sample's RNA came from whole unsorted tissue. This sample was taken from a study of tumor and adjacent non-tumor tissue in lung cancer. Study-wide results and limits: Top 100 clones took a larger repertoire share in normal lung.

A modified ARM-PCR protocol with three rounds of nested PCR amplified TCRbeta. TCRdb itself ran the multiplex PCR reads through MiXCR, one entry per CDR3 protein. The sample contains 100,000 to 150,000 distinct CDR3 sequences, roughly 64% of which appear only once. The germline gives CDR1 KGHDR, CDR2 SFDVKD. V gave up 8 bases and J gave up 3 bases; unmatched junction bases: 2. The CDR3 extends over 13 amino acids. The sequence derives from a man under 40 with non-small cell lung cancer. The sequencing input was lung tumor tissue. The rearrangement uses TRBV24-1 and TRBJ2-2, with 7 bases that match TRBD2. CDR3 sequence (DNA): TGTGCCACCACGGCGGGAGACACCGGGGAGCTGTTTTTT. This gives the protein CATTAGDTGELFF.